Listed below are T cell receptor beta chains from one sample, sequenced in a study of T cells expressing NK-cell markers. TCRdb reprocessed the 5' RACE reads; each CDR3 protein has one entry and no DNA is given. Its table records 400,000 to 550,000 distinct CDR3 sequences. Material for sequencing was blood T cells: a sorted CD56 or NKG2C T cell subset, CD4+ or CD8+ T cells, or bulk PBMC T cells (not recorded which). The receptors stem from a woman between 18 and 70 years old in good health. Each CDR3 is given with its conserved first and last residue. The order of the fields is CDR3 protein, J gene, V gene.

CDR3: CASGIAAKNIQYF; J: TRBJ2-4; V: TRBV27
CDR3: CSARWGRSYEQYF; J: TRBJ2-7; V: TRBV20-1
CDR3: CATTKRGPRQAGGETQYF; J: TRBJ2-5; V: TRBV15
CDR3: CAWSAVAGGRRSDTQYF; J: TRBJ2-3; V: TRBV30
CDR3: CASSSGLQTGELFF; J: TRBJ2-2; V: TRBV27
CDR3: CASSDHTPTGSYGYTF; J: TRBJ1-2; V: TRBV12-3/TRBV12-4
CDR3: CATSRESGREDTQYF; J: TRBJ2-3; V: TRBV15
CDR3: CASSPPGARNEQFF; J: TRBJ2-1; V: TRBV11-2
CDR3: CASSLVANSKHVGANVLTF; J: TRBJ2-6; V: TRBV18
CDR3: CASSVYGSTDTQYF; J: TRBJ2-3; V: TRBV9
CDR3: CASRPGQATEAFF; J: TRBJ1-1; V: TRBV12-3/TRBV12-4
CDR3: CATSREGGSPYNSPLHF; J: TRBJ1-6; V: TRBV15
CDR3: CASSYRGFGGANVLTF; J: TRBJ2-6; V: TRBV6-5
CDR3: CASSPQGYEQYF; J: TRBJ2-7; V: TRBV12-3/TRBV12-4
CDR3: CASSSRGRDRGSNQPQHF; J: TRBJ1-5; V: TRBV12-3/TRBV12-4
CDR3: CASSSDPKETQYF; J: TRBJ2-5; V: TRBV7-3
CDR3: CASSLAVGPLSNEQYF; J: TRBJ2-7; V: TRBV7-9
CDR3: CASSIGPRATEAFF; J: TRBJ1-1; V: TRBV3-1
CDR3: CASSGPPAETQYF; J: TRBJ2-5; V: TRBV5-6
CDR3: CASRLSGQSYQETQYF; J: TRBJ2-5; V: TRBV5-1
CDR3: CSAMAGDRGITYEQYF; J: TRBJ2-7; V: TRBV20-1
CDR3: CSGSGRGGGNTIYF; J: TRBJ1-3; V: TRBV29-1
CDR3: CAGGTTSYEQYF; J: TRBJ2-7; V: TRBV12-3/TRBV12-4
CDR3: CASIPRVGRGRQKHSGNTIYF; J: TRBJ1-3; V: TRBV6-2/TRBV6-3
CDR3: CATSRDGTSSDTQYF; J: TRBJ2-3; V: TRBV15
CDR3: CASSRTDQPQHF; J: TRBJ1-5; V: TRBV12-3/TRBV12-4
CDR3: CASSLQSFQETQYF; J: TRBJ2-5; V: TRBV5-1
CDR3: CASSLAVGRSETQYF; J: TRBJ2-5; V: TRBV5-6
CDR3: CSALAGAEETQYF; J: TRBJ2-5; V: TRBV20-1
CDR3: CASTSGQFGKLFF; J: TRBJ1-4; V: TRBV3-1
CDR3: CASSLDPRPSNEQFF; J: TRBJ2-1; V: TRBV5-1
CDR3: CASSLSPQIYNEQFF; J: TRBJ2-1; V: TRBV7-3
CDR3: CASSSGAGGASTDTQYF; J: TRBJ2-3; V: TRBV12-3/TRBV12-4
CDR3: CASSLPGTQETQYF; J: TRBJ2-5; V: TRBV5-1
CDR3: CASSDGTGNYGYTF; J: TRBJ1-2; V: TRBV6-1
CDR3: CASSVRDRVSGQPQHF; J: TRBJ1-5; V: TRBV6-1
CDR3: CSVASGTAGYEQYF; J: TRBJ2-7; V: TRBV29-1
CDR3: CASSLVDSWISYNEQFF; J: TRBJ2-1; V: TRBV7-9
CDR3: CASRPLDGRNEKLFF; J: TRBJ1-4; V: TRBV19
CDR3: CASSKEVTGSSYNSPLHF; J: TRBJ1-6; V: TRBV7-8
CDR3: CASSMGLALDTQYF; J: TRBJ2-3; V: TRBV11-2
CDR3: CASSHRTENQPQHF; J: TRBJ1-5; V: TRBV4-1
CDR3: CASSLDPGGRSPGSPLHF; J: TRBJ1-6; V: TRBV11-2
CDR3: CSVERGQGNTEAFF; J: TRBJ1-1; V: TRBV29-1
CDR3: CATKIVARQETQYF; J: TRBJ2-5; V: TRBV2
CDR3: CASSYSSQGKHNSPLHF; J: TRBJ1-6; V: TRBV6-5
CDR3: CASSLVGAGQARYEQYF; J: TRBJ2-7; V: TRBV11-2